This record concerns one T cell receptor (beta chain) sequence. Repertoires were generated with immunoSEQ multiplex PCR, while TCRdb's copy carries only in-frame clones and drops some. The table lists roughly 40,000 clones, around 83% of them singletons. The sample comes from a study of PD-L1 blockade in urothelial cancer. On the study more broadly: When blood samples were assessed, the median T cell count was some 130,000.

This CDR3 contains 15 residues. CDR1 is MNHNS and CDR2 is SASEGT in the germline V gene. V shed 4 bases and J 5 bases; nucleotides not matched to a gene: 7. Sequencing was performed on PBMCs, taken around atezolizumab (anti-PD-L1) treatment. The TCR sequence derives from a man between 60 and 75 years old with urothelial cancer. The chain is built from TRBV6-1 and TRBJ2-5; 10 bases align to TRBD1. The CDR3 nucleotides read TGTGCCAGCAGTGTAGACAGGGGGCGATGGGAGACCCAGTACTTC. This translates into CASSVDRGRWETQYF.